This TCR beta chain was identified in a study of CD8+CD57+ T cells in acquired aplastic anemia. As for the study in general: The study obtained an average of roughly 3 ug of DNA from sorted CD4+ and CD8+ cells. Broader study findings: Patients and controls shared some 30 CD8+ CDR3 sequences.

A word on this clonotype: As yet, its antigen is unknown.

The CDR3 sequence is 13 residues long. Trimming took 8 bases from V and 6 from J, leaving 18 bases between them. Germline CDR1 and CDR2: SQVTM and ANQGSEA. Profiling of TCR beta VDJ combinations and CDR3 sequences used genomic DNA as template. TCRdb redid the calling of the reads with MiXCR, one entry per CDR3 protein. The sample records 150,000 to 200,000 distinct CDR3 sequences, approximately 44% being singletons. Sequenced: sorted CD4+, CD8+, or CD8+CD57+ T cells (not recorded which) from PBMCs. The V gene is TRBV29-1, the J gene TRBJ2-3, with D possibly being TRBD1 or TRBD2 (5 bases each). This sequence was found in a human donor in good health. The CDR3 coding sequence is TGCAGCTTTCGAGCCGGGGCCGAGGATACGCAGTATTTT. It encodes CSFRAGAEDTQYF.